Each of the 28 T cell receptor beta chains below was sequenced from the same sample in a study of beta chain features in type 1 diabetes. Since all of the isolated RNA was reverse transcribed, expressed TCRB transcripts were what got sequenced. Libraries were prepared by immunoSEQ multiplex PCR; TCRdb keeps only in-frame clonotypes and omits some of them. The repertoire holds about 220,000 clones, with about a tenth as singletons. Input material: central memory CD4+ T cells from blood. The receptors were gathered from a young man in good health.

This chain connects TRBV7-2 to TRBJ2-7; TRBD2 matches 8 bases. V shed 5 bases and J 5 bases; nucleotides not matched to a gene: 8. CDR1 SGHTA and CDR2 FQGNSA come from the germline V gene. The CDR3 loop spans 14 amino acids. The CDR3 loop reads CASSPGLGSNEQYF. CDR3 coding DNA: TGTGCCAGCAGCCCGGGACTAGGTTCCAACGAGCAGTACTTC.

Points on this clone: A much larger clone sits a single nucleotide away, making a read error possible. Other DNA sequences in this specimen translate into the identical CDR3. The gene calls are TRBV2 and TRBJ2-7; TRBD1 matches at 9 bases. CDR3 length equals 17 residues. The V gene end was trimmed by 7 bases and the J gene end by 2 bases; junction bases not matched to a gene: 15. Per the germline V gene, CDR1 is SNHLY and CDR2 is FYNNEI. The CDR3 spells CASMPGQGRLAAYEQYF. For the CDR3, the DNA is TGTGCCAGCATGCCGGGACAGGGTCGGCTAGCGGCCTACGAGCAGTACTTC. Based on the CDR3 plus reference TRBV2 and TRBJ2-7, the full variable domain is EPEVTQTPSHQVTQMGQEVILRCVPISNHLYFYWYRQILGQKVEFLVSFYNNEISEKSEIFDDQFSVERPDGSNFTLKIRSTKLEDSAMYFCASMPGQGRLAAYEQYFGPGTRLTVT.

The sample holds a few counts of this clone. This chain joins TRBV7-8 and TRBJ2-7, with D perhaps TRBD1 (6 bases). The length of the CDR3 is 16 residues. The ends were cut back, 0 bases at V and 2 bases at J, with 14 bases in the middle. Looked up from germline, CDR1 is SGHVS and CDR2 is FQNEAQ. In DNA, the CDR3 is TGTGCCAGCAGCTTAGCGGGGGCAGGCAGTACCTACGAGCAGTACTTC. Protein sequence: CASSLAGAGSTYEQYF.

This chain links TRBV28 with TRBJ1-2; D not certain. V lost 7 bases, J lost 4 bases, and 22 bases lay in between. Germline V gene data show CDR1 as MDHEN and CDR2 as SYDVKM. The CDR3 covers 16 residues. The CDR3 spells CASTPGHGNGRYGYTF. Written as DNA, the CDR3 is TGTGCCAGCACCCCGGGTCATGGAAACGGACGCTATGGCTACACCTTC.

This clone was observed at least ten times. J is TRBJ1-4 and V is TRBV2; 11 bases fit TRBD1. Germline V gene lookup returns CDR1 SNHLY and CDR2 FYNNEI. CDR3 length equals 15 residues. V lost 0 bases and J lost 7; bases outside the gene matches: 1. The CDR3 DNA is TGTGCCAGCAGTGAAGCTGGGACAGGGGGTGAAAAACTGTTTTTT. It translates to CASSEAGTGGEKLFF.

This clone was seen a handful of times. The chain employs TRBV5-1 and TRBJ1-2; maybe TRBD1 (6 bases). The V end was cut by 4 bases, the J end by 8 bases, with 18 bases between. The CDR3 spans 14 residues. Germline V CDR1 and CDR2: SGHRS, YFSETQ. This CDR3 is CASSQTGMAFGYTF. In DNA, the CDR3 is TGCGCCAGCAGCCAAACAGGGATGGCCTTCGGCTACACCTTC.

This clone has more than one count but fewer than ten. The gene calls are TRBV7-9 and TRBJ1-4; TRBD1 matches at 7 bases. V gave up 5 bases and J gave up 3 bases; unmatched junction bases: 3. The CDR3 runs 14 residues. Germline CDR1 is SEHNR and CDR2 is FQNEAQ (reference sequence). CDR3 sequence: CASSPTGSNEKLFF. CDR3 sequence (DNA): TGTGCCAGCAGCCCGACAGGGTCTAATGAAAAACTGTTTTTT. Together with reference TRBV7-9 and TRBJ1-4, the CDR3 gives the full variable domain: DTGVSQNPRHKITKRGQNVTFRCDPISEHNRLYWYRQTLGQGPEFLTYFQNEAQLEKSRLLSDRFSAERPKGSFSTLEIQRTEQGDSAMYLCASSPTGSNEKLFFGSGTQLSVL.

The chain uses TRBV6-1 and TRBJ2-1; maybe TRBD2 (6 bases). V was shortened by 4 bases and J by 3 bases, with 10 bases between the two germline ends. Germline V gene sequence: CDR1 MNHNS, CDR2 SASEGT. The CDR3 spans 14 residues. CDR3 nucleotides: TGTGCCAGCAGTGCCGGGACTGGCTACAATGAGCAGTTCTTC. This encodes CASSAGTGYNEQFF.

The chain recombines TRBV7-2 with TRBJ2-7; D possibly matches TRBD1 or TRBD2 (6 bases each). Germline assignment: CDR1 SGHTA and CDR2 FQGNSA. The CDR3 length is 17 residues. V dropped 5 bases and J dropped 0 bases, with 20 bases sitting between them. The CDR3, as DNA: TGTGCCAGCAGCGAACCCGGTGGGGGGCAGAGCTCCTACGAGCAGTACTTC. Amino acid sequence: CASSEPGGGQSSYEQYF. The full variable domain, rest sourced from reference TRBV7-2 and TRBJ2-7, is GAGVSQSPSNKVTEKGKDVELRCDPISGHTALYWYRQSLGQGLEFLIYFQGNSAPDKSGLPSDRFSAERTGGSVSTLTIQRTQQEDSAVYLCASSEPGGGQSSYEQYFGPGTRLTVT.

The V and J genes are TRBV28 and TRBJ2-1; 9 positions agree with TRBD1. CDR3 length equals 15 residues. From germline, CDR1 is MDHEN and CDR2 SYDVKM. V trimming: 10 bases; J trimming: 3 bases; junction bases outside the gene matches: 10. In DNA form, the CDR3 reads TGTGCCATTAAACAACAGGGGGCGTACTACAATGAGCAGTTCTTC. It yields the protein CAIKQQGAYYNEQFF.

The CDR3 bases are TGTGCCAGCAGTGCCTTTATTACGATAGAGACCCAGTACTTC. Translated, it gives CASSAFITIETQYF. The chain couples TRBV27 to TRBJ2-5, with D unclear. The CDR3 loop spans 14 amino acids. Germline V gene sequence: CDR1 MNHEY, CDR2 SMNVEV (reference sequence). V was clipped by 5 bases and J by 4 bases, with 14 bases between them.

This clone was counted at least ten times. The rearrangement uses TRBV2 and TRBJ2-3; D unresolved. This CDR3 comprises 12 residues. V was trimmed by 5 bases and J by 4 bases, leaving 7 bases between them. Per the germline V gene, CDR1 is SNHLY and CDR2 is FYNNEI. The CDR3 nucleotides read TGTGCCAGCAGTAAAGTGCCAGATACGCAGTATTTT. Translated, it gives CASSKVPDTQYF. The full variable domain, in which reference TRBV2 and TRBJ2-3 provide the parts outside the CDR3, is EPEVTQTPSHQVTQMGQEVILRCVPISNHLYFYWYRQILGQKVEFLVSFYNNEISEKSEIFDDQFSVERPDGSNFTLKIRSTKLEDSAMYFCASSKVPDTQYFGPGTRLTVL.

This clone has more than one count but fewer than ten. The chain links TRBV5-4 to TRBJ2-5; TRBD2 matches 10 bases. The CDR3 totals 16 residues. V gave up 5 bases and J gave up 2 bases; unmatched junction bases: 9. Per germline, CDR1 SGHNT and CDR2 YYREEE (reference sequence). The CDR3 DNA follows: TGTGCCAGCAGTTTTGGGGGGACTAGCGAACAAGAGACCCAGTACTTC. Its protein is CASSFGGTSEQETQYF.

In this sample, this clone turned up a few times. V gene TRBV30 combines with J gene TRBJ1-3; no definite D call. Germline V gene sequence: CDR1 GTSNPN, CDR2 SVGIG (reference sequence). CDR3 size: 11 residues. The V end lost 4 bases, the J end lost 9 bases, and 10 bases lay between the germline ends. The CDR3 spells CAWTRRGTIYF. The CDR3 DNA reads TGTGCCTGGACCCGTCGTGGCACCATATATTTT. Looking up the rest from reference TRBV30 and TRBJ1-3 gives the full variable domain: SQTIHQWPATLVQPVGSPLSLECTVEGTSNPNLYWYRQAAGRGLQLLFYSVGIGQISSEVPQNLSASRPQDRQFILSSKKLLLSDSGFYLCAWTRRGTIYFGEGSWLTVV.

This clone was counted a few times. The chain recombines TRBV20-1 with TRBJ2-7; the match to TRBD2 covers 9 bases. Germline lookup yields CDR1 DFQATT and CDR2 SNEGSKA (reference sequence). CDR3 length: 11 residues. Trimming removed 5 bases from V and 9 bases from J; junction bases left unmatched: 5. This CDR3 is CSAPLAGWQYF. CDR3 in DNA: TGCAGTGCTCCCCTAGCGGGATGGCAGTACTTC.

This clone has at least ten counts. The chain recombines TRBV30 with TRBJ2-2, with a tentative D call TRBD1 (5 bases). Germline CDR1 reads GTSNPN; CDR2 reads SVGIG (reference sequence). This CDR3 contains 15 residues. V dropped 0 bases and J dropped 9 bases, with 17 bases sitting between them. The chain's CDR3 is CAWSVRDSRPRELFF. In nucleotides, the CDR3 is TGTGCCTGGAGTGTACGAGACAGCCGGCCCCGGGAGCTGTTTTTT.

V and J are TRBV7-9 and TRBJ2-5, with 8 bases lining up with TRBD2. From germline, CDR1 is SEHNR and CDR2 FQNEAQ (reference sequence). Trimming took 0 bases from V and 3 from J; bases not matched to a gene: 3. The CDR3 sequence is 15 residues long. In DNA form, the CDR3 reads TGTGCCAGCAGCTTAGCGGCGGGAGGCAAAGAGACCCAGTACTTC. Protein: CASSLAAGGKETQYF.

This clone was picked up a small number of times. The V and J genes are TRBV18 and TRBJ2-5; tentatively, D is TRBD1 or TRBD2 (5 bases each). The J call is in doubt because the DNA end fits TRBJ2-7 better. CDR3 length equals 12 residues. The germline V gene has CDR1 KGHSH and CDR2 LQKENI. The CDR3 here is CASSPREYEQYF. CDR3 DNA sequence: TGTGCCAGCTCGCCCAGGGAGTACGAGCAGTACTTC.

This chain links TRBV30 with TRBJ1-4; perhaps TRBD1 as D (5 bases). Trimming shortened V by 0 bases and J by 7 bases, and 12 bases separated the two germline ends. This CDR3 region has 14 residues. Germline V gene data show CDR1 as GTSNPN and CDR2 as SVGIG (reference sequence). The CDR3: CAWSVRTHREKLFF. The CDR3, as DNA: TGTGCCTGGAGTGTAAGGACACATCGTGAAAAACTGTTTTTT.

The chain recombines TRBV5-1 with TRBJ2-7, with a tentative D call TRBD1 (6 bases). The CDR3 extends over 14 amino acids. With 5 bases removed from V and 2 bases from J, the gap between germline ends came to 14 bases. Germline V gives CDR1 SGHRS, CDR2 YFSETQ. For the CDR3, the DNA is TGCGCCAGCAGGAATCAAGGACAGACCTACGAGCAGTACTTC. Translation gives CASRNQGQTYEQYF.

The sample holds a few counts of this clone. The chain carries TRBV9 and TRBJ2-3; D remains unclear. This CDR3 region has 11 residues. Germline-derived CDR1 and CDR2 are SGDLS and YYNGEE. V lost 4 bases, J lost 5 bases, and 5 bases lay in between. In nucleotides, the CDR3 is TGTGCCAGCAGCTCCAAAGATACGCAGTATTTT. It is translated as CASSSKDTQYF.

This clone was observed a handful of times. The V gene is TRBV6-5, the J gene TRBJ1-3; D call uncertain. Trimming left V 0 bases short and J 3 bases short, with 0 bases between. The CDR3 is made up of 12 amino acids. In germline, CDR1 is MNHEY, CDR2 SVGAGI. The CDR3 nucleotides are TGTGCCAGCAGTTACTCTGGAAACACCATATATTTT. Its protein product is CASSYSGNTIYF.

About this clone: Germline is not matched at one junction end, which may reflect a read error. The V call is TRBV27, the J call TRBJ2-7; D unresolved. The CDR3 sequence is 16 residues long. Germline assignment: CDR1 MNHEY and CDR2 SMNVEV (reference sequence). The CDR3 is CACSLKSPGLSYEQYF. The CDR3 bases are TGTGCCTGCAGTTTAAAATCCCCAGGCCTTTCCTACGAGCAGTACTTC.

This rearrangement joins TRBV29-1 to TRBJ2-3; TRBD2 agrees at 11 bases. Germline assignment: CDR1 SQVTM and CDR2 ANQGSEA. There are 14 residues in the CDR3. V trimming: 5 bases; J trimming: 8 bases; junction bases outside the gene matches: 9. CDR3 sequence reads: CSVSTSGSWGTQYF. The CDR3 DNA sequence: TGCAGCGTTTCTACTAGCGGGAGCTGGGGTACGCAGTATTTT.

This clone was observed a handful of times. The chain joins TRBV11-2 to TRBJ2-1; 8 bases map to TRBD2. This CDR3 comprises 15 residues. Germline V gene data show CDR1 as SGHAT and CDR2 as FQNNGV. Trimming removed 5 bases from V and 8 bases from J; junction bases left unmatched: 11. The CDR3 region is CASSPGGAGADEQFF. CDR3 coding DNA: TGTGCCAGCAGCCCCGGGGGGGCGGGAGCGGATGAGCAGTTCTTC.

J is TRBJ2-7 and V is TRBV18; D not resolved. There are 15 residues in the CDR3. With 8 bases removed from V and 5 bases from J, the gap between germline ends came to 22 bases. Germline lookup yields CDR1 KGHSH and CDR2 LQKENI. CDR3 loop: CASAIPSVGGDEQYF. The CDR3 DNA is TGTGCCAGCGCAATCCCCTCCGTTGGTGGGGACGAGCAGTACTTC.

The chain is built from TRBV4-3 and TRBJ2-5; tentative D call: TRBD2 (6 bases). Germline CDR1 reads LGHNA; CDR2 reads YSLEER. V was pared by 4 bases and J by 5 bases, with 20 bases between. CDR3 length: 16 residues. CDR3 in DNA: TGCGCCAGCAGCCCTGGGAAGGGACTTCGGGAGGAGACCCAGTACTTC. It translates to CASSPGKGLREETQYF.

This clone has more than one count but fewer than ten. The chain carries TRBV14 and TRBJ2-1, with 14 bases aligning to TRBD2. J gave up 9 bases and V 3 bases, and 10 bases lay outside the gene matches. Looked up from germline, CDR1 is SGHDN and CDR2 is FVKESK. This CDR3 is 17 amino acids long. The DNA for the CDR3 is TGTGCCAGCAGCCAGCGTCGGACTAGCGGGAGGACGAGTGAGCAGTTCTTC. Protein: CASSQRRTSGRTSEQFF.